Sequencing of this T cell receptor beta chain was carried out in a study of PD-1 blockade in mismatch repair-deficient tumors. Three pembrolizumab responders had their TCRs sequenced. This CDR3 spans 14 amino acids. V lost 3 bases, J lost 6 bases, and 7 bases stayed unmatched. Germline V gives CDR1 SQVTM, CDR2 ANQGSEA. Sequencing used immunoSEQ multiplex PCR; TCRdb keeps in-frame clones, though not all of them. The sample has around 100,000 clones; about three quarters are singletons. J is TRBJ2-1 and V is TRBV29-1, with 8 bases fitting TRBD1. The TCR was taken from an adult with mismatch repair-deficient cancer. The sample consisted of peripheral blood, taken 60 weeks after starting pembrolizumab. The CDR3 nucleotides are TGCAGCGTTGAGAAACGGCAGGGGGCCAATGAGCAGTTCTTC. Translation gives CSVEKRQGANEQFF.